Below, one TCR beta chain is given with its context. It lacks a known antigen. Base qualities are not recorded, but no much larger clone differs from it by a single base. This sample was taken from a study of T cell changes during pregnancy in multiple sclerosis (dated by TCRdb to between 2018 and 2021). About the study as a whole: In women with multiple sclerosis, the researchers looked at how the T cell repertoire shifted as pregnancy progressed.

The library was built by means of the immunoSEQ multiplex PCR assay. TCRdb re-hosts the immuneACCESS table, in-frame sequences only. Its copies lack some clones; in the studies checked, an unresolved V gene accounts for under half of them, and the cause for the rest is not known. This sample has some 80,000 clones in its table, and approximately 90% of those were observed once. About 2.5% of the sample is in the top ten clones. The germline V gene provides CDR1 SGHRS and CDR2 YFSETQ. Its CDR3 holds 16 amino acids, cysteine through phenylalanine. The sequence is cut down to CDR3 DNA, 48 bases in frame from base 1. V is trimmed back by 0 bases and J by 0 bases, and the junction contains 4 bases that no gene match accounts for.

The receptor chain draws on TRBV5-1 and TRBJ2-3; 7 bases in the middle match TRBD1. Sample: peripheral blood, taken in the first trimester of pregnancy. The sequence was obtained from a female donor with multiple sclerosis, enrolled in a pregnancy study. The CDR3 sequence is CASSLEGAPSTDTQYF. The nucleotide sequence is TGCGCCAGCAGCTTGGAGGGGGCCCCTAGCACAGATACGCAGTATTTT.